This T cell receptor (beta chain) comes out of a study of control samples from healthy donors and cancer patients. Clones were read by immunoSEQ multiplex PCR, and TCRdb kept only the in-frame ones, dropping some. The sample includes about 130,000 clones, roughly 94% of them seen just once. The specimen sequenced was PBMCs. The source of this sequence is a man aged 60 to 69 with colorectal cancer.

The CDR3 nucleotides are TGTGCCAGCAGCTTAGACACCAGGCGCCTGAACACTGAAGCTTTCTTT. Encoded protein: CASSLDTRRLNTEAFF. V is TRBV7-2 and J is TRBJ1-1; D gene uncertain. With 1 base removed from V and 0 bases from J, the gap between germline ends came to 12 bases. The CDR3 has 16 amino acids. The germline V gene encodes CDR1 SGHTA and CDR2 FQGNSA.